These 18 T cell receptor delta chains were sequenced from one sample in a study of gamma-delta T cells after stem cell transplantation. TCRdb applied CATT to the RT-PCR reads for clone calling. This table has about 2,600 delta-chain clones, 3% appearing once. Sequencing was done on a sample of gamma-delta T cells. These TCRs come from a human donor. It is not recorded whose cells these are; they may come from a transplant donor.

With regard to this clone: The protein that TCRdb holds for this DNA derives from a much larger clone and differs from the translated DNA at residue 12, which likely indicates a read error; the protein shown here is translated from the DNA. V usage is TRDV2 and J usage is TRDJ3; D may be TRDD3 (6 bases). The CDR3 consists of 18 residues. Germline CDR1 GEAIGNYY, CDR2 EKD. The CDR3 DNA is TGTGCCTGTGACACGTGGGGAGCGAGCTCCTGGGGCACCCGACAGATGTTTTTC. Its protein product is CACDTWGASSWGTRQMFF.

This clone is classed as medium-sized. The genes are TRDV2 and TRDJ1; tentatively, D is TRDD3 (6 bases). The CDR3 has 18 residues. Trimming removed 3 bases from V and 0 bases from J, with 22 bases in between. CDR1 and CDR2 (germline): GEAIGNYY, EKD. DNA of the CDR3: TGTGCCTGTGACCGACTTCCCTCCCTTAGGGGGAACACCGATAAACTCATCTTT. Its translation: CACDRLPSLRGNTDKLIF.

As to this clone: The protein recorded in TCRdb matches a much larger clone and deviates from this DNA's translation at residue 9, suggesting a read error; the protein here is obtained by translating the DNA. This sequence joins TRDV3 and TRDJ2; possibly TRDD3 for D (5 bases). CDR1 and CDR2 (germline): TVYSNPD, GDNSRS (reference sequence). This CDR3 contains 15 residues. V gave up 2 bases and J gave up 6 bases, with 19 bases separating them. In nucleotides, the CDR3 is TGTGCCTTTGCTACGAGGGGGTGGAGTGCAGCACAACTCTTCTTT. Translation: CAFATRGWSAAQLFF. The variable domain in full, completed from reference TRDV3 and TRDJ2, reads CDKVTQSSPDQTVASGSEVVLLCTYDTVYSNPDLFWYRIRPDYSFQFVFYGDNSRSEGADFTQGRFSVKHILTQKAFHLVISPVRTEDSATYYCAFATRGWSAAQLFFGKGTQLIVEP.

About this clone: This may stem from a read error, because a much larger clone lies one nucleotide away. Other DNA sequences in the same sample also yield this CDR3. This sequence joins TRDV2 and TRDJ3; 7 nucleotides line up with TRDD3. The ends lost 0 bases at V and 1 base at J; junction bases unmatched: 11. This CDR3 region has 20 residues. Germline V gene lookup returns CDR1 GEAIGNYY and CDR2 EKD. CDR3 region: CACDTMAGGSSSWDTRQMFF. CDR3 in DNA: TGTGCCTGTGACACCATGGCTGGGGGGTCCAGTTCCTGGGACACCCGACAGATGTTTTTC.

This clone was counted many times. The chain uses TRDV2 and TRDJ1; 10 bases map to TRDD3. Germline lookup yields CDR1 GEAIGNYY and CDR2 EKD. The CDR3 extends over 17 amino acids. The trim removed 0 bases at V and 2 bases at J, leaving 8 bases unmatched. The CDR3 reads CACDTVGRGIRTDKLIF. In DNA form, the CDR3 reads TGTGCCTGTGACACCGTAGGGCGGGGGATACGGACCGATAAACTCATCTTT.

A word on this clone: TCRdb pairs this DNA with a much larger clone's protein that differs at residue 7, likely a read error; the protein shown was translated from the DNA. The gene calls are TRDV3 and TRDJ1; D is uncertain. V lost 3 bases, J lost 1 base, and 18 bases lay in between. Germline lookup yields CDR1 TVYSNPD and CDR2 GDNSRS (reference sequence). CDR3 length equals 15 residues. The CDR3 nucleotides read TGTGCCTTACCTCCCCGGGAGACCCTCACCGATAAACTCATCTTT. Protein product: CALPPRETLTDKLIF.

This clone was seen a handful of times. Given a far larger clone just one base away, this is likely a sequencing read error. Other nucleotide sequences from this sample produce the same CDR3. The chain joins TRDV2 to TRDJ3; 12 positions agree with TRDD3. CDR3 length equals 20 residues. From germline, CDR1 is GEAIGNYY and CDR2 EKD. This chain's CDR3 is CACDTVLGDTLSWDTRQMFF. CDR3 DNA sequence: TGTGCATGTGACACCGTACTGGGGGATACCCTCTCCTGGGACACCCGACAGATGTTTTTC.

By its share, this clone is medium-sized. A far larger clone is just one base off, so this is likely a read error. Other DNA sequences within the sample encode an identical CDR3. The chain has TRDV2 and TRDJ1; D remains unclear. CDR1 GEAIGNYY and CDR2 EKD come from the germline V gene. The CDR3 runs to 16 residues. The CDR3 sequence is CACDTVTLRHTDKLIF. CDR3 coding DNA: TGCGCCTGTGACACCGTTACCTTGCGACACACCGATAAACTCATCTTT.

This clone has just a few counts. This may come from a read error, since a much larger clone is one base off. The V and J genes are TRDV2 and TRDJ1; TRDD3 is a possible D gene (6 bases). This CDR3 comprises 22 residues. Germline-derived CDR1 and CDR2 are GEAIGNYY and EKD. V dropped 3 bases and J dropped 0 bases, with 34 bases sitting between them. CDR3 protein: CACDGPLTTSSVSGDYTDKLIF. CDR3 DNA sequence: TGTGCCTGTGACGGGCCCCTTACCACCTCTTCGGTGTCTGGGGACTACACCGATAAACTCATCTTT.

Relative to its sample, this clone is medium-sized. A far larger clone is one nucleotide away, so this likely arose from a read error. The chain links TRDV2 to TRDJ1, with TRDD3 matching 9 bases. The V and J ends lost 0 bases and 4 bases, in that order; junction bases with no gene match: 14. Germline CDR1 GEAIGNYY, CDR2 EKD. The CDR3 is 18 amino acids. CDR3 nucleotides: TGTGCCTGTGACACCGTCTCGGGAGGTGGGGGATATATCGATAAACTCATCTTT. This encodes CACDTVSGGGGYIDKLIF.

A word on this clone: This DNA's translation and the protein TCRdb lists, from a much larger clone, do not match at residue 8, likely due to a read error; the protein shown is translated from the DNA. This CDR3 reads CACDTVRWGTSLYTDKLIF. As DNA, the CDR3 is TGTGCCTGTGACACCGTACGTTGGGGTACCAGCCTGTACACCGATAAACTCATCTTT. The rearrangement links TRDV2 to TRDJ1, with a possible D match to TRDD3 (5 bases). Germline CDR1 is GEAIGNYY and CDR2 is EKD. This CDR3 is built from 19 residues. With 0 bases removed from V and 0 bases from J, the gap between germline ends came to 22 bases.

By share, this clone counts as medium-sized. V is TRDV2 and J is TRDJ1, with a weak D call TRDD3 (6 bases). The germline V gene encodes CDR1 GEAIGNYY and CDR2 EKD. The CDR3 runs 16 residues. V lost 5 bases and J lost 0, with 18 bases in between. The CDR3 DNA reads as TGTGCCTGTGCGGAGGTGGGGATGGCGTACACCGATAAACTCATCTTT. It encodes CACAEVGMAYTDKLIF.

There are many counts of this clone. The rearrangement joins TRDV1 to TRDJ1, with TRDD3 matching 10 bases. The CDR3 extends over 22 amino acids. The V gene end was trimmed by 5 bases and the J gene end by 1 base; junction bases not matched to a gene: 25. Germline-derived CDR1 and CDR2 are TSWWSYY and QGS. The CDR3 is CALGNLGGYADPKVQTTDKLIF. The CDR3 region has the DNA TGTGCTCTTGGGAACTTGGGGGGATACGCGGATCCCAAGGTCCAAACCACCGATAAACTCATCTTT.

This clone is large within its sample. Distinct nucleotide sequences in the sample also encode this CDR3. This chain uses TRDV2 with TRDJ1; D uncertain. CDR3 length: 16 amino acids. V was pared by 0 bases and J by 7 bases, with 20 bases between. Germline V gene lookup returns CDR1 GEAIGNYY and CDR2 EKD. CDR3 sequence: CACDTLPGQGLGKLIF. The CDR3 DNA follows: TGTGCCTGTGACACCTTACCGGGACAAGGATTGGGTAAACTCATCTTT.

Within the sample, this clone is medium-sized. The CDR3 protein is CACDTVGSLKGDVTDKLIF. CDR3 in DNA: TGTGCCTGTGACACCGTAGGTTCCTTAAAGGGGGATGTCACCGATAAACTCATCTTT. The V and J genes are TRDV2 and TRDJ1; 7 nucleotides line up with TRDD3. With 0 bases clipped from V and 1 base from J, the junction kept 16 bases outside the gene matches. The CDR3 has 19 residues. From germline, CDR1 is GEAIGNYY and CDR2 EKD.

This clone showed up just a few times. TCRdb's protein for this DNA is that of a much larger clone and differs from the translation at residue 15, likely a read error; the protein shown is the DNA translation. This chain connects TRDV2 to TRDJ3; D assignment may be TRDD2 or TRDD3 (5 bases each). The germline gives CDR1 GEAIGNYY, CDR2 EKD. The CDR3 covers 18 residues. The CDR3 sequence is CACDTVRISSWDTRRMFF. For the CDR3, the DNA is TGTGCCTGTGACACCGTGAGGATAAGTTCCTGGGACACCCGACGGATGTTTTTC.

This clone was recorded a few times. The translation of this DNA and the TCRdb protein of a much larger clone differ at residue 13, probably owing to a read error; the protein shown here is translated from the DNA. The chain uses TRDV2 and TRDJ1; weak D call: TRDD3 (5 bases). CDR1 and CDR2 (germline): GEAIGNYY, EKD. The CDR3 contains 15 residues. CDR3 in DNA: TGTGCCTGTGACACCGTGGCTGGGAGAAACGATAAACCCATCTTT. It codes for CACDTVAGRNDKPIF.

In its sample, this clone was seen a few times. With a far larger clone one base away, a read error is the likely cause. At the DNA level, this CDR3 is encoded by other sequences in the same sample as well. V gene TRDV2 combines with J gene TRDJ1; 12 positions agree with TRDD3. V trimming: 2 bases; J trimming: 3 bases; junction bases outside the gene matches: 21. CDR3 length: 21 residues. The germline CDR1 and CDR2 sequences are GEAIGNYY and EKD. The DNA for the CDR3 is TGTGCCTGTGACAAGTTGGGGGGAACCAGACTACTGGGGGATACCCCCGATAAACTCATCTTT. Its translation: CACDKLGGTRLLGDTPDKLIF.